This TCR beta chain comes out of a study of blood T cell repertoires in COVID-19 (dated by TCRdb to the early 2020s). Looking at the study overall: Collaborator samples came from the United States, Italy and Spain and covered acute and convalescent phases of COVID-19. The material from the prospective study consisted of cDNA or gDNA derived from T cells, B-cell-depleted T cells, or PBMCs. The samples were drawn from the first 160 participants of the ongoing ImmuneRACE study and from 1,254 subjects provided by 6 global collaborators. The sample metadata nearly always contained a de-identified subject ID, COVID-19 status, age in years and sex. Subjects who had been exposed to COVID-19, were actively infected with it, or had recovered from it provided the deeply sampled blood TCRbeta repertoires that made up the dataset. HLA class I and class II types, where available, came from metadata supplied by the sample provider rather than from assay-based typing. The repertoires were made available in a free public database intended to serve as a resource for research on the immune response to SARS-CoV-2. Results and caveats for the whole study, not just this receptor: The quantity of clinical and demographic metadata differed by source and by participant and was supplied without curation.

TCRbeta CDR3 regions were amplified from genomic DNA using the immunoSEQ Assay, a bias-controlled multiplex PCR. Per the source publication's procedure: The number of nucleated cells in each sample was estimated by amplification of reference gene primers within the assay. To quantify the absolute abundance of each unique TCRbeta CDR3 rearrangement, sequence reads were collapsed and filtered. For each sample, productive Simpson clonality was calculated by taking the square root of Simpson's diversity index across productive rearrangements. In its TCRdb copy, this immuneACCESS table keeps in-frame sequences only and misses some clones. Where compared with another copy, unresolved V genes explain less than half of these, and the others have no known cause. From that table come the V and J calls and clone size; the DNA was used to work out D and trimming. Counted in this sample were 180,000 or so clones; about 86% of them appeared once. Approximately 2.5% of the sample is in the top ten clones.

Based on the germline V gene, the CDR1 and CDR2 sequences are SGHDN and FVKESK. Spanning cysteine to phenylalanine, the CDR3 consists of 13 amino acids. Solely the CDR3 DNA is kept, with 39 bases framed from the first base. V loses 5 bases, J loses 0 bases, and the germline ends lie 7 bases apart. Worth noting for this clone: The antigen it binds to is not known. The record has no base qualities; no much larger clone is one base away.

Each collaborating institution followed its own protocols to collect whole blood in K2EDTA tubes. For TCRbeta analysis, collaborators shipped samples as frozen whole blood, isolated PBMCs, or DNA extracted from either of those sample types. The sequenced material came from peripheral blood. The rearranged chain carries TRBV14 and TRBJ1-1, with a weak D call of TRBD1 (5 bases match). The receptor's source is a human donor with acute or convalescent COVID-19. The donor label of this sample is uncertain. The CDR3 corresponds to CASSSGLNTEAFF. The DNA sequence is as follows: TGTGCCAGCAGCTCAGGGTTGAACACTGAAGCTTTCTTT.